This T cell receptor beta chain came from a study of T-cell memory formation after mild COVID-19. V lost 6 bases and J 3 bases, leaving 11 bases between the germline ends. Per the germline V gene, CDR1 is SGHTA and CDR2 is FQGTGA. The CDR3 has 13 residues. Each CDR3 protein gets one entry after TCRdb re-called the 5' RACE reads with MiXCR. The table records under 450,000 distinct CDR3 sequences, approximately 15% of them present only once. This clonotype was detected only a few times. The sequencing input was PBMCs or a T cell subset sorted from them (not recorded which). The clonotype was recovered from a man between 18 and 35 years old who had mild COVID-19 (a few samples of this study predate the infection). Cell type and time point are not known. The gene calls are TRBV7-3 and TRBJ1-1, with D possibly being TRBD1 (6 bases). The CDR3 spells CASRQQGDTEAFF. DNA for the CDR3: TGTGCCAGCAGACAACAGGGCGACACTGAAGCTTTCTTT.